This T cell receptor beta chain was identified during a study of blood T cell repertoires in COVID-19. Study-wide context: COVID-19 samples from acute and convalescent phases originated in the United States, Italy and Spain. In each case, the material was cDNA or gDNA derived from T cells, B-cell-depleted T cells, or PBMCs.

The CDR3 sequence is 17 residues long. From germline, CDR1 is LNHDA and CDR2 SQIVND (reference sequence). The V and J ends lost 3 bases and 4 bases, in that order; junction bases with no gene match: 12. Original processing methods: Estimates of nucleated cell counts were drawn from the amplification of reference gene primers. Libraries were prepared by immunoSEQ multiplex PCR; TCRdb keeps only in-frame clonotypes and omits some of them. D and trimming were read from the DNA, whereas the V and J calls and clone size are those reported in that table. The sample contains almost 95,000 clones, around 67% of which appear only once.

Specimen: peripheral blood. The chain has TRBV19 and TRBJ2-1; TRBD2 aligns across 7 bases. This TCR was sampled from a woman aged 55-75 years in a cohort sampled during active or convalescent COVID-19. The CDR3 DNA reads TGTGCCAGTAGTATTTCCCCCCCAGGGAGGGCTTACAATGAGCAGTTCTTC. This encodes CASSISPPGRAYNEQFF.